This T cell receptor (beta chain) stems from a study of T cell repertoires in cytomegalovirus infection. Study-level background: HLA-B-restricted CMV epitopes that are well studied were used alongside recently identified HLA-C-restricted ones. Based on public TCR beta signatures, there were indications of CMV infection and of a matching HLA type.

Findings and caveats of the study: HLA-C-restricted CMV clonotypes gave the most frequent clonotype in two of eight donors.

Comments on this clonotype: Its specificity is unknown.

TCRdb itself ran the reads through MiXCR, one entry per CDR3 protein. In the table there are about 150,000 distinct CDR3 sequences, 32% of which are singletons. V lost 1 base to trimming and J lost 5 bases, with 6 bases between them. The CDR3 covers 13 residues. The germline CDR1 and CDR2 sequences are MGHRA and YSYEKL. This sequence joins TRBV4-1 and TRBJ1-5; no reliable D call. The sample here was CD8+ T cells from cultured PBMCs, taken from culture after CMV antigen stimulation. This clonotype was obtained from a human donor in good health (CMV status not recorded). Some clones in this sample may be carry-over from other donors' samples. Here the CDR3 DNA reads TGCGCCAGCAGCCAAGCCCTCCATCAGCCCCAGCATTTT. Its protein product is CASSQALHQPQHF.